This TCR beta chain comes out of a study of blood T cell repertoires in COVID-19. The CDR3 totals 14 residues. The germline V gene has CDR1 SGHTA and CDR2 FQGNSA. The V end was cut by 5 bases, the J end by 7 bases, with 14 bases between. The repertoire was sequenced with immunoSEQ multiplex PCR; TCRdb's copy has only in-frame clones and lacks some. The sample contains 110,000 or so clones, 70% to 90% of which appear only once. The sequencing input was peripheral blood. The rearrangement links TRBV7-2 to TRBJ1-4; D not certain. The sequence was collected from a woman aged 45-59 years with acute or convalescent COVID-19. CDR3 region: CASSLGRASEKLFF. Written as DNA, the CDR3 is TGTGCCAGCAGCCTGGGGAGGGCGTCTGAAAAACTGTTTTTT. Based on the CDR3 plus reference TRBV7-2 and TRBJ1-4, the full variable domain is GAGVSQSPSNKVTEKGKDVELRCDPISGHTALYWYRQSLGQGLEFLIYFQGNSAPDKSGLPSDRFSAERTGGSVSTLTIQRTQQEDSAVYLCASSLGRASEKLFFGSGTQLSVL.